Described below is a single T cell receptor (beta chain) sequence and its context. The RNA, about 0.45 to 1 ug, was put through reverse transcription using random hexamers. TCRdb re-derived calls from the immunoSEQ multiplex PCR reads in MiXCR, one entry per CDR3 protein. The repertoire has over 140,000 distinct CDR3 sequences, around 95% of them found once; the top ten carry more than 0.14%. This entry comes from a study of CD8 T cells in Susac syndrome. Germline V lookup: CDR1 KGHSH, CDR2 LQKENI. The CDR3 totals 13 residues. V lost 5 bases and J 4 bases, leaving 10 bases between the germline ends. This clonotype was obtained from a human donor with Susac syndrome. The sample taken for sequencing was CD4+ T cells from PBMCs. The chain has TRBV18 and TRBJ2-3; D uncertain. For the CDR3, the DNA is TGTGCCAGCTCATCGAGCGAGGCAGATACGCAGTATTTT. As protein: CASSSSEADTQYF.